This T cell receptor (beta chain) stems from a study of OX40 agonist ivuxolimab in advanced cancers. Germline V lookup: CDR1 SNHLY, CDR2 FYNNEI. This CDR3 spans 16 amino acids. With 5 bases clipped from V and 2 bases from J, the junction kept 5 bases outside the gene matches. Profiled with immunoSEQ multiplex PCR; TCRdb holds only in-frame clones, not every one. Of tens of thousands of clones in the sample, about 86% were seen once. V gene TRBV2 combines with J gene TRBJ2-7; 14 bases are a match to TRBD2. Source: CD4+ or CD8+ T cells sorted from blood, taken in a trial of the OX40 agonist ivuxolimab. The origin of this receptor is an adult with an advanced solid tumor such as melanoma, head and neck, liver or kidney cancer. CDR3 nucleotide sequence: TGTGCCAGCAGTAAGAGACTAGCGGGAGGGACCTACGAGCAGTACTTC. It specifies CASSKRLAGGTYEQYF.